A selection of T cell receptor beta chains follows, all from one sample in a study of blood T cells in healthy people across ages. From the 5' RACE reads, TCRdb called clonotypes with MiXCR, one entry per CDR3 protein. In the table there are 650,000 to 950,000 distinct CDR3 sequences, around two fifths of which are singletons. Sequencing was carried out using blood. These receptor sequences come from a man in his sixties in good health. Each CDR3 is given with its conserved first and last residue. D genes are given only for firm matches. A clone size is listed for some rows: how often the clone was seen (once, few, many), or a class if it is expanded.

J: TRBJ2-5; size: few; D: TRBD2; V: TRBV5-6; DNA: TGTGCCAGCAGTTCGGGGGGGGCAAAGACCCAGTACTTC; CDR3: CASSSGGAKTQYF
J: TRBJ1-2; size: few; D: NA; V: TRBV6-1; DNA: TGTGCCAGCAGTGATCGGGGCTCTGGCTATGGCTACACCTTC; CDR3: CASSDRGSGYGYTF
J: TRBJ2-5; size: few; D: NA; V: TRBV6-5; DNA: TGTGCCAGCAGTTCTACTAGTAAAGAGACCCAGTACTTC; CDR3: CASSSTSKETQYF
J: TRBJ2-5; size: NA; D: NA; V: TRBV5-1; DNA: TGCGCCAGCAGCTTGGTACAGGGTTCTCAAGAGACCCAGTACTTC; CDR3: CASSLVQGSQETQYF
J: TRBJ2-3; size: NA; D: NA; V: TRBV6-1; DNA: TGTGCCAGCAGGGTCCCGGGCCTGGGGAGCACAGATACGCAGTATTTT; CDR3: CASRVPGLGSTDTQYF
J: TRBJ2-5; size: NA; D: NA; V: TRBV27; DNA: TGTGCCAGCAGTTACTCGGGCGATATTCAGTACTTC; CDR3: CASSYSGDIQYF
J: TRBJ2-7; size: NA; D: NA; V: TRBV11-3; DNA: TGTGCCAGCACCTCAAGGGCCGGGGAAAGGGAGCAGTACTTC; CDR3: CASTSRAGEREQYF
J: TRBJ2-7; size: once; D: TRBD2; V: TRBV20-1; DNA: TGCAGTGCTAGAGATAAAGAGCGGGGTTACGAGCAGTACTTC; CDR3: CSARDKERGYEQYF
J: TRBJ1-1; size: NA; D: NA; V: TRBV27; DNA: TGTGCCAACAGTTTTAGGGGACCCTCTGAAGCTTTCTTT; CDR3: CANSFRGPSEAFF
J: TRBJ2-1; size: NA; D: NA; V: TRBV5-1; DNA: TGCGCCAGCAGCTTTAGTGGTGCCAGCATTTCCTACAATGAGCAGTTCTTC; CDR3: CASSFSGASISYNEQFF
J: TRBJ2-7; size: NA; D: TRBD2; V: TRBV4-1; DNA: TGCGCCAGCAGCCAAGGATGGGGCCTAGCGGGTCACTCCTACGAGCAGTACTTC; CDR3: CASSQGWGLAGHSYEQYF
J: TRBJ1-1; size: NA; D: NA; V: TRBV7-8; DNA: TGTGCCAGCAGCTCGCGGCAATACCAGGACACTGAAGCTTTCTTT; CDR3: CASSSRQYQDTEAFF
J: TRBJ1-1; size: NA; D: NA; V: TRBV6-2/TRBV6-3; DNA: TGTGCCAGCAGTTATGGGGGTTTGGGAGGGAAGAACACTGAAGCTTTCTTT; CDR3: CASSYGGLGGKNTEAFF
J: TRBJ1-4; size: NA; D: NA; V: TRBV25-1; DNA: TGTGCCAGCAGTGAATGGGAGGGGGACAAACTGTTTTTT; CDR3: CASSEWEGDKLFF
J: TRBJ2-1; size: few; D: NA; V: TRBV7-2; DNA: TGTGCCAGCAGCTACGGGGTGGGCTCCTACAATGAGCAGTTCTTC; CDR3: CASSYGVGSYNEQFF
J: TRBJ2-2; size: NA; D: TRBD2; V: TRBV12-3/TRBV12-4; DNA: TGTGCCAGCGGTCCGCGGGGGGGCATTGACGGGGAGCTGTTTTTT; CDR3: CASGPRGGIDGELFF
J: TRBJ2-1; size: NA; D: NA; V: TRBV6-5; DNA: TGTGCCAGCAAGGGAGTCGGGCATTCCTACAATGAGCAGTTCTTC; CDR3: CASKGVGHSYNEQFF
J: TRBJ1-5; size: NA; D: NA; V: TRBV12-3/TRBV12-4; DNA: TGTGCCAGCAGAGTCGGGCCGTGGCCCCAGCATTTT; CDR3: CASRVGPWPQHF
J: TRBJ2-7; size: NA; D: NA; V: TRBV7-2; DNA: TGTGCCAGCAGCTTGAACCGGGACTGGTCCTACGAGCAGTACTTC; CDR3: CASSLNRDWSYEQYF
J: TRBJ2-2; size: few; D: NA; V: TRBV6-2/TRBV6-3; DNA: TGTGCCAGCAGAGGGGCAGGGAAGGCCGGGGAGCTGTTTTTT; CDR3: CASRGAGKAGELFF
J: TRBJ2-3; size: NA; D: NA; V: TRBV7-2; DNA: TGTGCCAGCAGCTCAGACTACCTAAAAACAGATACGCAGTATTTT; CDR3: CASSSDYLKTDTQYF
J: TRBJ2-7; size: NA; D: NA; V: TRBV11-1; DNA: TGTGTCAGCAGCTCTCGTGGTCGCGAGCAGTACTTC; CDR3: CVSSSRGREQYF
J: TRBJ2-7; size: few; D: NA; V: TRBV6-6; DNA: TGTGCCAGCAGCCGGCAGGCCCCCTACGAGCAGTACTTC; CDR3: CASSRQAPYEQYF
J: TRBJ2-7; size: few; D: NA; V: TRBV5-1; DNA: TGCGCCAGCAGCATACAAGCCGGGGGCTCCTACGAGCAGTACTTC; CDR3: CASSIQAGGSYEQYF
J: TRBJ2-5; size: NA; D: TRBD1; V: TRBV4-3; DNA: TGCGCCAGCAGCCAATCCCTCGGGACAGGGGGCAATGAGCAGTACTTC; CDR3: CASSQSLGTGGNEQYF
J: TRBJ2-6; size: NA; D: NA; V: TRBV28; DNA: TGTGCCAGCAGGCAATCTGGGGCCAACGTCCTGACTTTC; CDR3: CASRQSGANVLTF
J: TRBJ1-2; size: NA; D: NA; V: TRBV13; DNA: TGTGCCAGCAGCTCAAGAGACAGGCCTAACTATGGCTACACCTTC; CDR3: CASSSRDRPNYGYTF